This entry lists 29 T cell receptor beta chains sequenced from one sample in a study of T cell clonality in common variable immunodeficiency. TCRdb keeps only in-frame clones here, not all; method: immunoSEQ multiplex PCR. This repertoire holds 50,000 to 70,000 clones, and none appear only once. The sample was peripheral blood mononuclear cells. The receptors here all came from a person between 18 and 75 years old in good health.

In its sample, this clone was seen many times. Sequencing ends 3 residues short of the CDR3 end; the germline J gene provides the rest. The chain carries TRBV7-3 and TRBJ2-1, with D perhaps matching TRBD2 (5 bases). This CDR3 is 17 amino acids long. V shed 5 bases and J shed 2 bases, with 19 bases lying between them. In germline, CDR1 is SGHTA, CDR2 FQGTGA. The CDR3 spells CASSTLAGGPPYNEQFF. The DNA read from the CDR3 is TGTGCCAGCAGCACCCTCGCCGGCGGGCCCCCCTACAATGAG.

This clone was observed at least ten times. The read ends 3 residues shy of where the CDR3 ends; the end is completed using the germline J gene. This chain connects TRBV9 to TRBJ2-1; TRBD2 matches 9 bases. CDR1 is SGDLS, CDR2 YYNGEE, per germline. V lost 4 bases and J lost 5; bases outside the gene matches: 7. CDR3 length equals 15 residues. CDR3 sequence: CASSPNLAGNNEQFF. Incomplete CDR3 DNA: TGTGCCAGCAGCCCCAATCTAGCGGGAAACAATGAG.

This clone was recorded at least ten times. The read finishes 3 residues shy of the CDR3 end, and the germline J gene is used to complete it. The rearrangement links TRBV2 to TRBJ2-1; TRBD2 matches 8 bases. The CDR3 is 13 residues long. Per germline, CDR1 SNHLY and CDR2 FYNNEI. V was pared by 7 bases and J by 7 bases, with 6 bases of the junction left unmatched. The DNA read from the CDR3 is TGTGCCAGCATCCAGCGGGAGTTGAATGAG. It translates to CASIQRELNE. The entire CDR3 sequence reads CASIQRELNEQFF.

This clone was counted ten times or more. The CDR3 is cut off 3 residues early in the read; its end comes from the germline J gene. The rearrangement uses TRBV19 and TRBJ2-3; D ambiguous. From germline, CDR1 is LNHDA and CDR2 SQIVND (reference sequence). The CDR3 sequence is 14 residues long. CDR3: CASSIGPLQETQYF. The DNA read from the CDR3 is TGTGCCAGTAGTATAGGGCCCCTGCAAGAGACG.

This clone was observed many times. CDR3 in amino acids: CASSYAGPGEKLFF. The part of the CDR3 DNA that was read is TGTGCCAGCAGCTATGCCGGCCCGGGTGAAAAA. The J gene is TRBJ1-4, the V gene TRBV7-9; no firm D call. The read terminates 3 residues before the CDR3 end, so the remaining end is supplied by the germline J gene. With 4 bases removed from V and 7 bases from J, the gap between germline ends came to 13 bases. Germline V CDR1 and CDR2: SEHNR, FQNEAQ (reference sequence). CDR3 length equals 14 residues.

This clone came up many times. Read data end 3 residues before the CDR3 end; the end is taken from the germline J gene. This rearrangement joins TRBV29-1 to TRBJ2-3; 8 bases are shared with TRBD2. This CDR3 region has 19 residues. V was clipped by 2 bases and J by 4 bases; unmatched bases: 20. The germline gives CDR1 SQVTM, CDR2 ANQGSEA. The CDR3 bases that were read are TGCAGCGTTGAAAGGGGGGGCTATGTAGCGGGACGGAGGGCAGATACG. The encoded protein is CSVERGGYVAGRRADT. The whole CDR3 reads CSVERGGYVAGRRADTQYF.

As for this clone: The read falls 3 residues short of the CDR3 end, and the missing part is taken from the germline J gene. The rearrangement links TRBV18 to TRBJ1-1; TRBD1 might be the D (5 bases). This CDR3 is 14 amino acids long. Trimming removed 3 bases at V and 6 bases at J, with 14 bases between. Per the germline V gene, CDR1 is KGHSH and CDR2 is LQKENI. CDR3 DNA (partial): TGTGCCAGCTCACCCCCCCGGGGGAGGTCTGAA. As protein: CASSPPRGRSE. The CDR3 as a whole reads CASSPPRGRSEAFF.

This clone was recorded many times. The CDR3 goes on 3 residues after the read ends, and that part is filled in from the germline J gene. Other DNA sequences in this specimen translate into the identical CDR3. V and J are TRBV5-4 and TRBJ1-1; 7 bases fit TRBD1. Germline lookup yields CDR1 SGHNT and CDR2 YYREEE (reference sequence). The CDR3 contains 14 residues. V dropped 2 bases and J dropped 4; count of bases not matched to a gene: 5. CDR3 sequence reads: CASSFRGGGTEAFF. CDR3 DNA (partial): TGTGCCAGCAGCTTCAGAGGGGGCGGCACTGAA. The full variable domain, its missing parts supplied by reference TRBV5-4 and TRBJ1-1, is ETGVTQSPTHLIKTRGQQVTLRCSSQSGHNTVSWYQQALGQGPQFIFQYYREEENGRGNFPPRFSGLQFPNYSSELNVNALELDDSALYLCASSFRGGGTEAFFGQGTRLTVV.

This clone was picked up many times. The read stops 3 residues short of the end of the CDR3; the missing end is completed from the germline J gene. The rearrangement links TRBV19 to TRBJ1-5, with TRBD1 matching 9 bases. CDR3 length: 19 amino acids. With V trimmed by 7 bases and J by 3 bases, 19 bases remained unmatched. Per the germline V gene, CDR1 is LNHDA and CDR2 is SQIVND (reference sequence). This CDR3 reads CASTREGQGKSVLNQPQHF. CDR3 DNA, as far as it was read: TGTGCCAGTACGAGGGAGGGACAGGGAAAAAGTGTGCTCAATCAGCCC.

This clone was detected ten times or more. The read halts 3 residues ahead of the CDR3 end, with the missing end drawn from the germline J gene. V usage is TRBV7-2 and J usage is TRBJ2-2; TRBD2 is a possible D gene (6 bases). V lost 6 bases, J lost 7 bases, and 9 bases lay in between. CDR3 length equals 12 residues. Germline assignment: CDR1 SGHTA and CDR2 FQGNSA. CDR3 bases read: TGTGCCAGCAGTCAGGAGGGCGGGGAG. This translates into CASSQEGGE. The entire CDR3 protein reads CASSQEGGELFF.

This clone was found many times. Sequencing ends 3 residues short of the CDR3 end; the germline J gene provides the rest. V gene TRBV7-2 combines with J gene TRBJ1-2; 9 bases agree with TRBD1. The CDR3 length is 15 residues. With V trimmed by 5 bases and J by 3 bases, 7 bases remained unmatched. Germline values: CDR1 SGHTA, CDR2 FQGNSA. CDR3 region: CASSRLRDRDYGYTF. Partial CDR3 DNA: TGTGCCAGCAGCCGACTCCGGGACAGGGACTATGGC.

This clone has just a few counts. The CDR3 goes on 3 residues after the read ends, and that part is filled in from the germline J gene. The V gene is TRBV11-2, the J gene TRBJ1-3; D gene uncertain. CDR1 and CDR2 from the germline V gene are SGHAT and FQNNGV. V gave up 5 bases and J gave up 3 bases, with 14 bases separating them. The CDR3 totals 15 residues. CDR3 bases read: TGTGCCAGCAGCGCTCCGGGCCGGGGTGGAAACACC. This gives the protein CASSAPGRGGNT. The whole CDR3 sequence is CASSAPGRGGNTIYF.

This clone appeared many times. Read sequence stops 3 residues before the CDR3 end, and the germline J gene provides the missing end. The chain recombines TRBV6-1 with TRBJ2-7, with D unclear. This CDR3 is built from 12 residues. Per the germline V gene, CDR1 is MNHNS and CDR2 is SASEGT. The V gene lost 2 bases and the J gene lost 2 bases, with 4 bases spanning the gap. CDR3 region: CASSERPYEQYF. Incomplete CDR3 DNA: TGTGCCAGCAGTGAAAGGCCCTACGAG.

This clone was counted many times. Read data end 3 residues before the CDR3 end; the end is taken from the germline J gene. This sequence joins TRBV6-1 and TRBJ1-1; no definite D call. This CDR3 contains 14 residues. Germline-derived CDR1 and CDR2 are MNHNS and SASEGT. Trimming shortened V by 3 bases and J by 3 bases, and 11 bases separated the two germline ends. The CDR3 sequence is CASSDWVRDTEAFF. CDR3 bases read: TGTGCCAGCAGTGATTGGGTAAGGGACACTGAA.

This clone was observed a few times. The CDR3 end falls 3 residues outside the read, so it is completed with the germline J gene. The rearrangement joins TRBV19 to TRBJ2-2, with D possibly being TRBD1 (6 bases). CDR3 length: 14 residues. The V gene's germline CDR1 is LNHDA and CDR2 SQIVND (reference sequence). CDR3 bases read: TGTGCCAGTTCCCACAGGGATTGGGATTCACCG. This encodes CASSHRDWDSP. In full, the CDR3 is CASSHRDWDSPLFF.

This clone was recorded at least ten times. The covered CDR3 bases are TGCAGTGCTACGGGGTGTATGACC. Its protein product is CSATGCMT. The whole CDR3 is CSATGCMTLHF. This rearrangement joins TRBV20-1 to TRBJ1-6; D call uncertain. The read ends 3 residues before the CDR3 terminus; that terminus is restored from the germline J gene. Per germline, CDR1 DFQATT and CDR2 SNEGSKA (reference sequence). CDR3 length: 11 amino acids.

At least ten counts were recorded for this clone. Read data end 3 residues before the CDR3 end; the end is taken from the germline J gene. This rearrangement joins TRBV6-1 to TRBJ2-3; 13 positions match TRBD2. The CDR3 extends over 16 amino acids. Germline V gene lookup returns CDR1 MNHNS and CDR2 SASEGT. V gave up 4 bases and J gave up 1 base; unmatched junction bases: 2. The part of the CDR3 DNA that was read is TGTGCCAGCAGTGTCGGACTAGCGGGAGGCACAGATACG. Translation: CASSVGLAGGTDT. The whole CDR3 sequence is CASSVGLAGGTDTQYF.

This clone was recorded at least ten times. Sequencing ends 3 residues short of the CDR3 end; the germline J gene provides the rest. The chain employs TRBV28 and TRBJ2-7; 9 bases line up with TRBD1. V lost 7 bases and J lost 1; bases outside the gene matches: 8. In germline, CDR1 is MDHEN, CDR2 SYDVKM. The CDR3 loop spans 15 amino acids. The sequenced CDR3 bases are TGTGCCAGCAACACACCGGGACAGGGTTCCTACGAG. Amino acid sequence: CASNTPGQGSYE. The entire CDR3 is CASNTPGQGSYEQYF.

This clone was detected ten times or more. The read terminates 3 residues ahead of where the CDR3 ends, so the germline J gene completes it. J is TRBJ2-2 and V is TRBV6-4, with D perhaps TRBD1 (5 bases). V dropped 7 bases and J dropped 4 bases, with 16 bases sitting between them. This CDR3 contains 15 residues. Germline V gives CDR1 MRHNA, CDR2 SNTAGT. CDR3 DNA, as far as it was read: TGTGCCAGCAATACCGAGCGAGACAGCACCGGGGAG. Its translation: CASNTERDSTGE. The entire CDR3 protein reads CASNTERDSTGELFF.

This clone was seen ten or more times. Sequencing ends 3 residues short of the CDR3 end; the germline J gene provides the rest. The V gene is TRBV7-8, the J gene TRBJ1-6; D is perhaps TRBD1 (5 bases). Trimming stripped 5 bases from V and 7 bases from J, with 18 bases between. Germline V gene data show CDR1 as SGHVS and CDR2 as FQNEAQ. The CDR3 contains 16 residues. The CDR3 spells CASSTQTENFNSPLHF. The sequenced part of the CDR3 DNA is TGTGCCAGCAGCACCCAGACAGAGAACTTCAATTCACCC.

This clone has ten or more counts. The read gets to within 3 residues of the CDR3 end, and the germline J gene fills in the rest. This rearrangement joins TRBV5-1 to TRBJ1-2, with D possibly TRBD1 on 5 matching bases. Trimming took off 5 bases at V and 7 bases at J, with 15 bases between the two ends. Germline CDR1 SGHRS, CDR2 YFSETQ. The CDR3 is made up of 13 amino acids. The DNA read from the CDR3 is TGCGCCAGCAGACCTACAGGCGCCTTTGGC. Translation gives CASRPTGAFG. The full CDR3 reads CASRPTGAFGYTF. The full variable domain, in which reference TRBV5-1 and TRBJ1-2 provide the parts outside the CDR3, is KAGVTQTPRYLIKTRGQQVTLSCSPISGHRSVSWYQQTPGQGLQFLFEYFSETQRNKGNFPGRFSGRQFSNSRSEMNVSTLELGDSALYLCASRPTGAFGYTFGSGTRLTVV.

This clone was observed a few times. A read error may account for a junction end that differs from germline. From the germline J gene comes the end of the CDR3, since the read stops 3 residues before it. This CDR3 is also generated by other DNA sequences in the sample. The chain employs TRBV7-9 and TRBJ1-3, with D hard to call. The CDR3 contains 14 residues. The germline gives CDR1 SEHNR, CDR2 FQNEAQ (reference sequence). The sequenced part of the CDR3 DNA is TGTGCCAGCAGCTCTGGAGGGCACGGAAACACA. It is translated as CASSSGGHGNT. The whole CDR3 reads CASSSGGHGNTIYF.

In this sample, this clone turned up many times. The sequence runs out 3 residues before the end of the CDR3; the remainder is reconstructed from the germline J gene. This rearrangement joins TRBV10-1 to TRBJ2-3; 11 bases are shared with TRBD2. Germline CDR1 and CDR2: WNHNN and SYGVQD (reference sequence). This CDR3 is built from 15 residues. The V gene end was trimmed by 5 bases and the J gene end by 4 bases; junction bases not matched to a gene: 5. CDR3 DNA, as far as it was read: TGCGCCAGCAGTATACTAGCGGGAGTGGCAGATACG. As protein: CASSILAGVADT. The entire CDR3 protein reads CASSILAGVADTQYF.

The sample holds many counts of this clone. The sequenced fragment ends 3 residues before the CDR3 boundary, so the rest is inferred from the germline J gene. The V gene is TRBV20-1, the J gene TRBJ2-5; 16 bases map to TRBD2. V trimming: 1 base; J trimming: 0 bases; junction bases outside the gene matches: 17. There are 22 residues in the CDR3. Germline values: CDR1 DFQATT, CDR2 SNEGSKA (reference sequence). This chain's CDR3 is CSARGGDRPGLAGGPYQETQYF. CDR3 bases read: TGCAGTGCTAGAGGTGGGGACCGACCGGGACTAGCGGGAGGGCCCTACCAAGAGACC.

This clone came up many times. At one boundary the junction diverges from the germline segment, which might be a read error. The CDR3 end lies 3 residues beyond the end of the read and is filled in from the germline J gene. The chain employs TRBV10-3 and TRBJ1-4; D is unclear. This CDR3 has 14 amino acids. CDR1 and CDR2 (germline): ENHRY, SYGVKD. The CDR3 reads CAIGEARLNEKLFF. Partial CDR3 DNA: TGTGCCATCGGTGAGGCCAGACTTAATGAAAAA.

This clone was seen at least ten times. From the germline J gene comes the end of the CDR3, since the read stops 3 residues before it. The chain links TRBV6-2 or TRBV6-3 to TRBJ2-5; D gene ambiguous. This CDR3 has 13 residues. Germline V gene sequence: CDR1 MNHEY, CDR2 SVGEGT. With 6 bases removed from V and 2 bases from J, the gap between germline ends came to 10 bases. The CDR3: CASSQELQETQYF. The DNA read from the CDR3 is TGTGCCAGCAGCCAGGAATTACAAGAGACC.

The sample holds many counts of this clone. The read terminates 3 residues before the CDR3 end, so the remaining end is supplied by the germline J gene. Other DNA sequences in this sample translate to the same CDR3. This chain connects TRBV18 to TRBJ1-3; 8 nucleotides line up with TRBD1. CDR3 length equals 16 residues. CDR1 is KGHSH, CDR2 LQKENI, per germline. V gave up 3 bases and J gave up 0 bases; unmatched junction bases: 4. The CDR3 protein is CASSPGQGFSGNTIYF. CDR3 DNA (partial): TGTGCCAGCTCACCCGGACAGGGTTTCTCTGGAAACACC.

This clone was recorded at least ten times. The read stops 3 residues short of the end of the CDR3; the missing end is completed from the germline J gene. The chain employs TRBV6-4 and TRBJ2-2, with D possibly being TRBD1 (6 bases). Germline CDR1 and CDR2: MRHNA and SNTAGT. The CDR3 has 15 residues. V was shortened by 2 bases and J by 1 base, with 8 bases between the two germline ends. The DNA read from the CDR3 is TGTGCCAGCAGTGACGGCAGGGGGAACACCGGGGAG. It is translated as CASSDGRGNTGE. The full CDR3 protein is CASSDGRGNTGELFF.

In its sample, this clone was seen many times. Sequence at one end of the junction differs from germline and may be a read error. The read finishes 3 residues shy of the CDR3 end, and the germline J gene is used to complete it. The V call is TRBV4-2, the J call TRBJ1-2; the D is unclear. CDR3 length equals 14 residues. Germline V lookup: CDR1 LGHNA, CDR2 YNFKEQ. The CDR3 DNA, read in part, is TGCGCCAGCAGCCAAAACCCCGAGGGTGATGGC. As protein: CASSQNPEGDG. The complete CDR3 reads CASSQNPEGDGYTF.